This TCR beta chain was captured by sequencing in a study of cytomegalovirus exposure and HLA in healthy donors. The trim removed 6 bases at V and 0 bases at J, leaving 8 bases unmatched. The CDR3 contains 16 residues. Germline values: CDR1 SNHLY, CDR2 FYNNEI. The donors gave bone marrow, and they were healthy. Concerning this clone itself: Its specificity is not known.

Study outcomes and limitations: Analysis was carried out at a later point, and it linked a missense DCLRE1C variant to TCR beta V- and J-gene trimming. A further, later analysis showed that HLA-associated TCR beta chains (compared with equally common others) were more clonally expanded. The later analysis indicated that the majority of CMV-associated TCR beta chains appeared HLA-restricted.

Use of 60 Vbeta and 13 Jbeta primers characterized the PCR. Sequencing used immunoSEQ multiplex PCR; TCRdb keeps in-frame clones, though not all of them. Of 200,000 or so clones listed, roughly 87% are singletons. The receptor's source is a girl under three years old in good health and CMV-seronegative. The V gene is TRBV2, the J gene TRBJ2-1; 7 positions agree with TRBD2. Material for sequencing was PBMCs. The CDR3 is CASRGVIAGSYNEQFF. CDR3 bases: TGTGCCAGCAGGGGGGTGATAGCGGGCTCCTACAATGAGCAGTTCTTC.